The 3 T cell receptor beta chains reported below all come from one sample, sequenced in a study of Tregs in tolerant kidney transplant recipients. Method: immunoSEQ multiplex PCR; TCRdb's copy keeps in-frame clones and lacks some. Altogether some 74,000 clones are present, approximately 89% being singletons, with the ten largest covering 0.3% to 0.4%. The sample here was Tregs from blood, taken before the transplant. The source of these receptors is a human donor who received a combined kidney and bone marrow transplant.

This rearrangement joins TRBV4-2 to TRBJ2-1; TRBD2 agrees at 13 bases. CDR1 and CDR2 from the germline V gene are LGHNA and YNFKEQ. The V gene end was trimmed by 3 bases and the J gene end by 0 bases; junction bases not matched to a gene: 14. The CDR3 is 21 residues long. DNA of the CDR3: TGTGCCAGCAGCCATCACCCGGGACTAGCGGGACGCGAATTCTCCTACAATGAGCAGTTCTTC. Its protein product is CASSHHPGLAGREFSYNEQFF.

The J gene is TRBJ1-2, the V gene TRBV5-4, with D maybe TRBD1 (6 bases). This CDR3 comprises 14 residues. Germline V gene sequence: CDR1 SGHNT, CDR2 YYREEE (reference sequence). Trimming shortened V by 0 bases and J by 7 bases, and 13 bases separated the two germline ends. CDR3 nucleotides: TGTGCCAGCAGCTTGGAGTCAGGGGTGGGTGGCTACACCTTC. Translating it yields CASSLESGVGGYTF.

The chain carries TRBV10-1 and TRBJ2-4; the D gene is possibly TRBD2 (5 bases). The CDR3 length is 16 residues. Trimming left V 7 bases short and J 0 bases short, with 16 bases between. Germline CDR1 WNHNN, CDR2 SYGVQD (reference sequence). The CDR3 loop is CASTPKRLLAKNIQYF. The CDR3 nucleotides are TGCGCCAGCACCCCTAAGCGGTTGCTAGCCAAAAACATTCAGTACTTC.